This entry lists 9 T cell receptor beta chains sequenced from one sample in a study of T cell repertoires in cytomegalovirus infection. Using its own MiXCR run on the reads, TCRdb lists one record per CDR3 protein. This repertoire shows nearly 650,000 distinct CDR3 sequences, 24% found once; its top ten account for 6.5% to 10%. The sample was CD8+ T cells from PBMCs. These receptors were taken from a human donor in good health (CMV status not recorded). Some clones in this sample may be carry-over from other donors' samples.

The rearrangement links TRBV6-2 or TRBV6-3 to TRBJ2-1, with TRBD1 matching 7 bases. With V trimmed by 6 bases and J by 4 bases, 9 bases remained unmatched. The CDR3 loop spans 15 amino acids. Germline lookup yields CDR1 MNHEY and CDR2 SVGEGT. The CDR3 here is CASSVTGTVYNEQFF. The CDR3 DNA sequence: TGTGCCAGCAGCGTAACCGGGACAGTGTACAATGAGCAGTTCTTC.

There are many counts of this clonotype. The CDR3 region is CASSLGLGFEVANYGYTF. Here the CDR3 DNA reads TGTGCCAGCAGCTTAGGATTAGGGTTCGAGGTCGCTAACTATGGCTACACCTTC. This sequence joins TRBV7-2 and TRBJ1-2; D is uncertain. The CDR3 has 18 amino acids. In germline, CDR1 is SGHTA, CDR2 FQGNSA. Trimming took 1 base from V and 0 from J, leaving 18 bases between them.

The chain joins TRBV20-1 to TRBJ2-1; tentatively, D is TRBD1 (6 bases). The CDR3 covers 15 residues. CDR1 is DFQATT, CDR2 SNEGSKA, per germline (reference sequence). Trimming took off 5 bases at V and 2 bases at J, with 16 bases between the two ends. The CDR3 DNA is TGCAGTGCTCGAGGGGGTTCCTTAGCCTACAATGAGCAGTTCTTC. Encoded protein: CSARGGSLAYNEQFF.

This clonotype was observed many times. The chain has TRBV7-8 and TRBJ2-5, with TRBD1 as a possible D gene (5 bases). Trimming stripped 0 bases from V and 2 bases from J, with 10 bases between. In germline, CDR1 is SGHVS, CDR2 FQNEAQ. The CDR3 runs 15 residues. The CDR3 sequence is CASSLATEAQETQYF. In nucleotides, the CDR3 is TGTGCCAGCAGCTTAGCGACAGAAGCGCAAGAGACCCAGTACTTC.

This sequence joins TRBV7-9 and TRBJ2-3; 8 bases align to TRBD1. Germline CDR1 is SEHNR and CDR2 is FQNEAQ (reference sequence). V shed 10 bases and J 1 base; nucleotides not matched to a gene: 7. The CDR3 is 14 residues long. DNA of the CDR3: TGTGCCACGCATGTGACAGGGGGCACAGATACGCAGTATTTT. Translated: CATHVTGGTDTQYF.

This rearrangement joins TRBV18 to TRBJ2-7; unclear D gene. Per germline, CDR1 KGHSH and CDR2 LQKENI. This CDR3 comprises 13 residues. The V and J ends lost 3 bases and 2 bases respectively, with 8 bases between them. CDR3: CASSPPDTYEQYV. As DNA, the CDR3 is TGTGCCAGCTCACCCCCAGATACCTACGAGCAGTACGTC.

This clonotype has just a few counts. V usage is TRBV6-2 or TRBV6-3 and J usage is TRBJ1-2, with D uncertain. CDR1 is MNHEY and CDR2 is SVGEGT in the germline V gene. The CDR3 loop spans 11 amino acids. The ends were cut back, 6 bases at V and 8 bases at J, with 10 bases in the middle. In DNA form, the CDR3 reads TGTGCCAGCAGGGGTGGGAGCGGCTACACCTTC. Its translation: CASRGGSGYTF.

The chain joins TRBV9 to TRBJ2-3; 9 bases agree with TRBD1. Per germline, CDR1 SGDLS and CDR2 YYNGEE. This CDR3 is 17 amino acids long. V lost 4 bases and J lost 4; bases outside the gene matches: 13. The CDR3 region has the DNA TGTGCCAGCAGCATGCCCAGGGACAGGGAGAGTCCAGATACGCAGTATTTT. Translated, it gives CASSMPRDRESPDTQYF.

This clonotype has more than one count but fewer than ten. This chain uses TRBV12-3 or TRBV12-4 with TRBJ1-1; perhaps TRBD1 as D (6 bases). V lost 6 bases and J lost 6, with 14 bases in between. There are 13 residues in the CDR3. The CDR3 sequence: CASRTTGWAEAFF. The CDR3 nucleotides are TGTGCCAGCAGAACGACAGGCTGGGCTGAAGCTTTCTTT.